A selection of T cell receptor beta chains follows, all from one sample in a study of T cell changes during pregnancy in multiple sclerosis. Some clones are missing from TCRdb's copy, which holds only in-frame ones; the method was immunoSEQ multiplex PCR. Among 60,000 to 75,000 clones listed, under 95% were seen once. Sequenced material: CD8+ T cells from peripheral blood mononuclear cells, taken in the second trimester of pregnancy. The receptor source for this set is a female donor with multiple sclerosis, enrolled in a pregnancy study. Both conserved end residues are trimmed from each CDR3. A D gene is named only where the DNA matches it firmly.

j_call: TRBJ2-1
v_call: TRBV7-8
d_call: TRBD2
cdr3_aa: ASSQPGLAGLGVGNEQF

j_call: TRBJ2-7
v_call: TRBV25-1
d_call: .
cdr3_aa: ASSELSRGNEQY

j_call: TRBJ2-1
v_call: TRBV13
d_call: TRBD2
cdr3_aa: ASSPGSGRSPGEQF

j_call: TRBJ2-2
v_call: TRBV4-1
d_call: .
cdr3_aa: ASSQVGFGTSNTGELF

j_call: TRBJ2-7
v_call: TRBV5-1
d_call: .
cdr3_aa: ASSRGVAYEQY

j_call: TRBJ2-5
v_call: TRBV5-4
d_call: .
cdr3_aa: ASSRTKIETQY

j_call: TRBJ2-3
v_call: TRBV5-5
d_call: TRBD2
cdr3_aa: ASSLGGTSGKPDTQY

j_call: TRBJ2-7
v_call: TRBV5-1
d_call: TRBD1
cdr3_aa: ASRQGEYEQY

j_call: TRBJ2-7
v_call: TRBV30
d_call: TRBD2
cdr3_aa: AWSLSGLPISYEQY

j_call: TRBJ1-1
v_call: TRBV7-3
d_call: .
cdr3_aa: ASSLMGGDTEAF

j_call: TRBJ2-7
v_call: TRBV11-3
d_call: TRBD1
cdr3_aa: ASSSTGGGEQY

j_call: TRBJ1-2
v_call: TRBV6-5
d_call: TRBD1
cdr3_aa: ASSHDLTGSHGYT

j_call: TRBJ1-2
v_call: TRBV6-5
d_call: .
cdr3_aa: ASSSRQDWGYT

j_call: TRBJ2-1
v_call: TRBV30
d_call: TRBD1
cdr3_aa: AWSPGTGPRYNEQF

j_call: TRBJ1-2
v_call: TRBV9
d_call: .
cdr3_aa: ASSAPSSQGNHGYT

j_call: TRBJ2-1
v_call: TRBV10-3
d_call: TRBD1
cdr3_aa: AIGDSYNEQF

j_call: TRBJ2-7
v_call: TRBV27
d_call: TRBD1
cdr3_aa: ASSPSRDSSYEQY

j_call: TRBJ2-5
v_call: TRBV29-1
d_call: .
cdr3_aa: SVEGLQETQY

j_call: TRBJ2-1
v_call: TRBV5-3
d_call: .
cdr3_aa: ASPPEIYNEQF

j_call: TRBJ1-2
v_call: TRBV6-1
d_call: .
cdr3_aa: ASSDVHNYGYT

j_call: TRBJ2-1
v_call: TRBV7-2
d_call: .
cdr3_aa: ASTLGVNEQF

j_call: TRBJ1-1
v_call: TRBV7-8
d_call: .
cdr3_aa: ASSLGSSDTEAF

j_call: TRBJ2-2
v_call: TRBV19
d_call: .
cdr3_aa: ASSMIETVLSNGELF

j_call: TRBJ1-5
v_call: TRBV10-3
d_call: .
cdr3_aa: AISESGGNQPQH

j_call: TRBJ2-7
v_call: TRBV5-6
d_call: TRBD1
cdr3_aa: ASSSPSGTGTIYEQY

j_call: TRBJ2-1
v_call: TRBV14
d_call: .
cdr3_aa: ASSQARRYEQF

j_call: TRBJ1-5
v_call: TRBV7-2
d_call: TRBD1
cdr3_aa: ASSLADRGHGQPQH

j_call: TRBJ1-1
v_call: TRBV19
d_call: .
cdr3_aa: ASNPGLSYTEAF

j_call: TRBJ2-2
v_call: TRBV9
d_call: .
cdr3_aa: ASSVDLQGSGELF

j_call: TRBJ2-7
v_call: TRBV28
d_call: .
cdr3_aa: ASSLGRSAAYEQY

j_call: TRBJ2-7
v_call: TRBV7-6
d_call: TRBD1
cdr3_aa: ASSSGTGGYDEQY

j_call: TRBJ2-1
v_call: TRBV5-6
d_call: TRBD1
cdr3_aa: ASSTGVRLYNEQF

j_call: TRBJ1-1
v_call: TRBV19
d_call: .
cdr3_aa: ASSMQGANTEAF

j_call: TRBJ2-2
v_call: TRBV7-6
d_call: .
cdr3_aa: ASSQGSWKGTGELF

j_call: TRBJ2-1
v_call: TRBV27
d_call: TRBD2
cdr3_aa: ASRATSGSIHEQF

j_call: TRBJ2-2
v_call: TRBV10-3
d_call: .
cdr3_aa: AIAGANTGELF

j_call: TRBJ1-4
v_call: TRBV25-1
d_call: .
cdr3_aa: ASSEGAGEKLF

j_call: TRBJ2-7
v_call: TRBV9
d_call: TRBD2
cdr3_aa: ASSVGPAGGNYEQY

j_call: TRBJ1-5
v_call: TRBV2
d_call: .
cdr3_aa: ASSEGDWQPQH

j_call: TRBJ2-1
v_call: TRBV5-6
d_call: .
cdr3_aa: ASSSQITWNEQF

j_call: TRBJ2-3
v_call: TRBV30
d_call: .
cdr3_aa: ALLAGPSDTQY

j_call: TRBJ1-2
v_call: TRBV19
d_call: .
cdr3_aa: ASSPDRTLNYGYT

j_call: TRBJ2-1
v_call: TRBV11-3
d_call: .
cdr3_aa: ASSLEGVGLGNEQF